The TCR beta chain under discussion was sequenced for a study of identical twins. In the case of this clonotype: Antigen specificity is unknown.

Via MiXCR, TCRdb re-called the 5' RACE reads, giving one row per CDR3 protein. The sample records about 1.7 million distinct CDR3 sequences, 25% to 35% being singletons. This CDR3 is 16 amino acids long. Germline V gene data show CDR1 as SQVTM and CDR2 as ANQGSEA. Overall study results and limits: Shared out-of-frame alpha sequences (those common to twins) showed excess low generation probability. Excess sharing between twins was weaker in beta out-of-frame sequences.

The rearrangement links TRBV29-1 to TRBJ2-1, with 7 bases lining up with TRBD1. The closer fit of TRBJ2-7 to the DNA end suggests the J call may be wrong. The TCR comes from a newborn girl in good health. The sample comprised cord blood. The chain's CDR3 is CSVEGGQGGPYNEQYF. The CDR3 nucleotides read TGCAGCGTTGAAGGGGGGCAAGGGGGCCCCTACAATGAGCAGTACTTC.